This T cell receptor (beta chain) derives from a study of regulatory T cells in long-lasting Graves disease. Time point of the sample: newly diagnosed GD, antithyroid drugs for less than 3 months. The TCR library was made from RNA extracted from PBMCs. EDTA tubes held 8 to 10 milliliters of peripheral blood from each patient. For TCR beta, libraries came from iRepertoire HTBI primers and Arm-PCR of CDR3 regions. TCRdb analysed the multiplex PCR reads with MiXCR anew, one entry per CDR3 protein. The data show hundreds of thousands of distinct CDR3 sequences, 16% seen once. The V gene's germline CDR1 is KGHSH and CDR2 LQKENI. The CDR3 length is 14 residues. Trimming removed 6 bases at V and 6 bases at J, with 15 bases between. The same sample was also used in a study of T cells in Graves' hyperthyroidism and ophthalmopathy. In that study: Exclusion followed for patients with uncontrolled infection, other autoimmune disease, pregnancy or lactation. The HTBI set primed first-round TCR CDR3 RT-PCR.

Sequencing used peripheral blood mononuclear cells (PBMCs), obtained at new diagnosis, from a patient treated with antithyroid drugs. This receptor was identified in a man aged 40-50 years with Graves disease. V gene TRBV18 combines with J gene TRBJ2-1, with D perhaps TRBD1 (7 bases). The CDR3 sequence: CASSSYRGGNEQFF. In DNA, the CDR3 is TGTGCCAGCTCGTCGTACAGGGGAGGCAATGAGCAGTTCTTC.